These 26 T cell receptor beta chains were sequenced from one sample in a study of PD-1 blockade in classical Hodgkin lymphoma. Profiling relied on immunoSEQ multiplex PCR, and the TCRdb table lists in-frame clones only, not all of them. Of approximately 28,000 clones in the sample, less than 80% were seen once. Described time point: cycle 4 day 1 (C4D1), after 6 weeks of nivolumab. Each of the patients experienced relapse following autologous stem cell transplantation, and their brentuximab vedotin exposure differed. By magnetic negative selection, CD4+ T cells were purified from thawed PBMCs. The source was CD4+ T cells from blood, collected before the fourth cycle of nivolumab. The receptors shown here come from a human donor with classical Hodgkin lymphoma.

The chain recombines TRBV6-6 with TRBJ2-3; TRBD2 aligns across 9 bases. Germline-derived CDR1 and CDR2 are MNHNY and SVGAGI (reference sequence). V lost 2 bases, J lost 1 base, and 1 base stayed unmatched. The length of the CDR3 is 15 residues. The CDR3 here is CASSYPSGGTDTQYF. The CDR3 DNA is TGTGCCAGCAGTTACCCTAGCGGGGGCACAGATACGCAGTATTTT.

The V and J genes are TRBV18 and TRBJ1-2; unclear D gene. Germline V gene lookup returns CDR1 KGHSH and CDR2 LQKENI. This CDR3 has 13 residues. Trimming took 2 bases from V and 4 from J, leaving 8 bases between them. CDR3 nucleotide sequence: TGTGCCAGCTCACCAACTGGGGTCTATGGCTACACCTTC. Translation: CASSPTGVYGYTF.

The chain is built from TRBV18 and TRBJ1-1; 8 nucleotides line up with TRBD1. Germline-derived CDR1 and CDR2 are KGHSH and LQKENI. J gave up 4 bases and V 1 base, and 8 bases lay outside the gene matches. CDR3 length equals 16 residues. CDR3 in DNA: TGTGCCAGCTCACCACTCCCAGGGGGCGCAGGCACTGAAGCTTTCTTT. Translation gives CASSPLPGGAGTEAFF.

The chain is built from TRBV28 and TRBJ1-2; D ambiguous. The V gene's germline CDR1 is MDHEN and CDR2 SYDVKM. This CDR3 is 22 amino acids long. Deletions cut 3 bases from V and 0 bases from J, with 32 bases between. In nucleotides, the CDR3 is TGTGCCAGCAGTTTCCCCTCCCCCTCCTCCCTGACATCACCTAGGGCTAACTATGGCTACACCTTC. Translated: CASSFPSPSSLTSPRANYGYTF.

The J gene is TRBJ2-3, the V gene TRBV28; D might be TRBD1 (5 bases). Trimming removed 2 bases at V and 13 bases at J, with 16 bases between. The V gene's germline CDR1 is MDHEN and CDR2 SYDVKM. The CDR3 sequence is 13 residues long. CDR3 sequence reads: CASSLLDSSGEYF. The CDR3 bases are TGTGCCAGCAGTTTACTAGACAGTTCCGGAGAGTATTTT.

This chain links TRBV7-9 with TRBJ1-4; maybe TRBD1 (6 bases). V was cut by 5 bases and J by 6 bases, with 13 bases left in between. The germline gives CDR1 SEHNR, CDR2 FQNEAQ (reference sequence). The CDR3 has 14 amino acids. CDR3 bases: TGTGCCAGCAGCCACAGGGAGGTGGATGAAAAACTGTTTTTT. Translating gives CASSHREVDEKLFF.

The genes are TRBV5-1 and TRBJ2-1; 11 bases line up with TRBD2. This CDR3 is 18 amino acids long. Germline lookup yields CDR1 SGHRS and CDR2 YFSETQ. The V and J ends lost 0 bases and 5 bases, in that order; junction bases with no gene match: 10. The CDR3 region has the DNA TGCGCCAGCAGCTTGGTAGCGGGAGGGCCCGGGCGAGACAATGAGCAGTTCTTC. Its protein product is CASSLVAGGPGRDNEQFF.

V and J are TRBV18 and TRBJ1-1, with TRBD1 as a possible D gene (6 bases). V dropped 0 bases and J dropped 5 bases, with 10 bases sitting between them. The CDR3 covers 14 residues. Germline lookup yields CDR1 KGHSH and CDR2 LQKENI. The CDR3 reads CASSPPLGATEAFF. The CDR3 coding sequence is TGTGCCAGCTCACCACCTCTGGGGGCTACTGAAGCTTTCTTT.

In DNA form, the CDR3 reads TGTGCCAGCAGACTGACTAGCGGGAGAACAGATACGCAGTATTTT. This encodes CASRLTSGRTDTQYF. The J gene is TRBJ2-3, the V gene TRBV6-5; TRBD2 aligns across 12 bases. Germline-derived CDR1 and CDR2 are MNHEY and SVGAGI. The length of the CDR3 is 15 residues. V was pared by 6 bases and J by 3 bases, with 4 bases of the junction left unmatched.

The chain uses TRBV10-3 and TRBJ2-2, with D perhaps TRBD2 (6 bases). Germline-derived CDR1 and CDR2 are ENHRY and SYGVKD. The V and J ends lost 4 bases and 1 base respectively, with 13 bases between them. CDR3 length: 16 residues. CDR3 amino acids: CAISGGGNGNTGELFF. CDR3 nucleotides: TGTGCCATCAGTGGAGGCGGGAATGGGAACACCGGGGAGCTGTTTTTT.

The rearrangement links TRBV6-5 to TRBJ1-5, with a tentative D call TRBD1 (5 bases). Germline CDR1 is MNHEY and CDR2 is SVGAGI. Trimming pared 6 bases from V and 4 bases from J, leaving 13 bases between. The CDR3 has 14 amino acids. CDR3 amino acids: CASSRGGYNQPQHF. The CDR3 nucleotides read TGTGCCAGCAGCCGTGGGGGGTATAATCAGCCCCAGCATTTT.

This clone was picked up one time. The rearrangement uses TRBV4-2 and TRBJ1-5, with TRBD1 matching 12 bases. The CDR3 sequence is 19 residues long. V shed 0 bases, J shed 1 base, and the junction held 7 bases outside the gene matches. Looked up from germline, CDR1 is LGHNA and CDR2 is YNFKEQ. CDR3 sequence (DNA): TGTGCCAGCAGCCAAGAGGGACAGGGGGCAAGGTTAAGCAATCAGCCCCAGCATTTT. Its translation is CASSQEGQGARLSNQPQHF.

This chain joins TRBV19 and TRBJ2-3, with a weak D call TRBD2 (6 bases). The CDR3 spans 12 residues. CDR1 is LNHDA and CDR2 is SQIVND in the germline V gene (reference sequence). The V and J ends lost 5 bases and 4 bases respectively, with 7 bases between them. The CDR3 region is CASSGGADTQYF. CDR3 bases: TGTGCCAGTAGTGGAGGGGCAGATACGCAGTATTTT.

The rearrangement joins TRBV28 to TRBJ2-7; TRBD2 aligns across 10 bases. The junction had 7 bases not matched to a gene; V was cut back by 2 bases and J by 3 bases. CDR1 is MDHEN and CDR2 is SYDVKM in the germline V gene. The CDR3 extends over 16 amino acids. CDR3: CASSLGGLAGDYEQYF. For the CDR3, the DNA is TGTGCCAGCAGTTTAGGCGGGCTAGCGGGAGACTACGAGCAGTACTTC. Together with reference TRBV28 and TRBJ2-7, the CDR3 gives the full variable domain: DVKVTQSSRYLVKRTGEKVFLECVQDMDHENMFWYRQDPGLGLRLIYFSYDVKMKEKGDIPEGYSVSREKKERFSLILESASTNQTSMYLCASSLGGLAGDYEQYFGPGTRLTVT.

The chain has TRBV5-5 and TRBJ2-7; no firm D call. The CDR3 contains 14 residues. Germline values: CDR1 SGHKS, CDR2 YYEKEE (reference sequence). With 1 base removed from V and 2 bases from J, the gap between germline ends came to 10 bases. Written as DNA, the CDR3 is TGTGCCAGCAGCTTGTTTTCGGCTACCTACGAGCAGTACTTC. It specifies CASSLFSATYEQYF.

The chain combines TRBV6-6 with TRBJ2-6, with unresolved D. V gave up 6 bases and J gave up 1 base, with 10 bases separating them. Germline CDR1 and CDR2: MNHNY and SVGAGI (reference sequence). The CDR3 totals 15 residues. Here the CDR3 reads CASRPRDSGANVLTF. The CDR3 coding sequence is TGTGCCAGCAGGCCGCGAGATTCTGGGGCCAACGTCCTGACTTTC.

The chain is built from TRBV28 and TRBJ2-5, with TRBD1 matching 9 bases. The CDR3 extends over 15 amino acids. The V gene end was trimmed by 0 bases and the J gene end by 3 bases; junction bases not matched to a gene: 2. Germline V gives CDR1 MDHEN, CDR2 SYDVKM. CDR3 coding DNA: TGTGCCAGCAGTTTATGGGGGACAGGGAAAGAGACCCAGTACTTC. Residues: CASSLWGTGKETQYF. Filled out from reference TRBV28 and TRBJ2-5, the complete variable domain reads DVKVTQSSRYLVKRTGEKVFLECVQDMDHENMFWYRQDPGLGLRLIYFSYDVKMKEKGDIPEGYSVSREKKERFSLILESASTNQTSMYLCASSLWGTGKETQYFGPGTRLLVL.

The V gene is TRBV5-1, the J gene TRBJ2-7; unclear D gene. This CDR3 spans 8 amino acids. Trimming took 5 bases from V and 9 from J, leaving 3 bases between them. CDR1 is SGHRS, CDR2 YFSETQ, per germline. In nucleotides, the CDR3 is TGCGCCAGCAGGTCGCAGTACTTC. It encodes CASRSQYF. The complete variable domain, with remaining parts taken from reference TRBV5-1 and TRBJ2-7, reads KAGVTQTPRYLIKTRGQQVTLSCSPISGHRSVSWYQQTPGQGLQFLFEYFSETQRNKGNFPGRFSGRQFSNSRSEMNVSTLELGDSALYLCASRSQYFGPGTRLTVT.

The chain recombines TRBV28 with TRBJ2-7, with TRBD2 matching over 8 bases. Germline values: CDR1 MDHEN, CDR2 SYDVKM. V was clipped by 2 bases and J by 12 bases; unmatched bases: 15. The CDR3 is 15 amino acids. This CDR3 reads CASSLVGLAGDPRYF. The DNA of the CDR3 is TGTGCCAGCAGTTTAGTCGGGCTAGCGGGCGACCCTCGGTACTTC. The entire variable domain, with the rest obtained from reference TRBV28 and TRBJ2-7, is as follows: DVKVTQSSRYLVKRTGEKVFLECVQDMDHENMFWYRQDPGLGLRLIYFSYDVKMKEKGDIPEGYSVSREKKERFSLILESASTNQTSMYLCASSLVGLAGDPRYFGPGTRLTVT.

In nucleotides, the CDR3 is TGTGCCAGCAGCTCCGTCCTAGCGGGAGCCAATGAGCAGTTCTTC. Translating gives CASSSVLAGANEQFF. The gene calls are TRBV9 and TRBJ2-1, with 10 bases lining up with TRBD2. With V trimmed by 4 bases and J by 6 bases, 7 bases remained unmatched. Per germline, CDR1 SGDLS and CDR2 YYNGEE. This CDR3 contains 15 residues.

This sequence joins TRBV5-3 and TRBJ2-5; 7 positions match TRBD2. Being an ORF, TRBV5-3 has a function that is uncertain. Trimming cost V 0 bases and J 1 base; bases outside gene matches: 6. This CDR3 has 16 residues. The CDR3 coding sequence is TGTGCCAGAAGCTTGGACGGGGGGAATGGCCAAGAGACCCAGTACTTC. This translates into CARSLDGGNGQETQYF.

The CDR3 DNA sequence: TGCGCCAGCAGCCAATATCAAACAGGGGGCACCTACGAGCAGTACTTC. Amino acids: CASSQYQTGGTYEQYF. This rearrangement joins TRBV4-3 to TRBJ2-7; 9 bases fit TRBD1. Looked up from germline, CDR1 is LGHNA and CDR2 is YSLEER. V was clipped by 2 bases and J by 2 bases; unmatched bases: 7. CDR3 length equals 16 residues.

V usage is TRBV19 and J usage is TRBJ2-7; 8 bases are shared with TRBD1. V lost 1 base, J lost 3 bases, and 8 bases stayed unmatched. The CDR3 is 16 amino acids. CDR1 is LNHDA, CDR2 SQIVND, per germline (reference sequence). The CDR3 nucleotides read TGTGCCAGTAGTATAGCGGCCGGGACAGGAGACTACGAGCAGTACTTC. Protein product: CASSIAAGTGDYEQYF. Full variable domain (remainder filled in from reference TRBV19 and TRBJ2-7): DGGITQSPKYLFRKEGQNVTLSCEQNLNHDAMYWYRQDPGQGLRLIYYSQIVNDFQKGDIAEGYSVSREKKESFPLTVTSAQKNPTAFYLCASSIAAGTGDYEQYFGPGTRLTVT.

The chain combines TRBV19 with TRBJ2-7; D may be TRBD1 (5 bases). V lost 3 bases and J lost 2, with 14 bases in between. Germline V CDR1 and CDR2: LNHDA, SQIVND (reference sequence). This CDR3 has 15 residues. CDR3 nucleotides: TGTGCCAGTAGTATTAAGTGGGCAGGGACCTACGAGCAGTACTTC. Translation: CASSIKWAGTYEQYF.

The V gene is TRBV10-3, the J gene TRBJ1-5; the match to TRBD1 covers 8 bases. Germline trimming cut 10 bases from V and 2 bases from J; bases unmatched to any gene: 7. From germline, CDR1 is ENHRY and CDR2 SYGVKD. The CDR3 contains 14 residues. The CDR3 loop is CATEATGGNQPQHF. The CDR3 DNA is TGTGCCACCGAAGCGACAGGGGGCAATCAGCCCCAGCATTTT.

This chain connects TRBV7-8 to TRBJ2-3; TRBD2 might be the D (6 bases). Germline loops: CDR1 SGHVS, CDR2 FQNEAQ. The CDR3 is 15 residues long. V lost 2 bases to trimming and J lost 3 bases, with 12 bases between them. The CDR3 region is CASSLMGGTTDTQYF. CDR3 DNA sequence: TGTGCCAGCAGCTTAATGGGAGGTACGACAGATACGCAGTATTTT.